This paragraph covers one T cell receptor beta chain sequence. Its antigen is still unknown. The record originates from a study of T cell repertoires in cytomegalovirus infection. Study information: It can be stated that public TCR beta signatures indicated CMV infection as well as a matching HLA type. The study, taken as a whole, reports: Ex vivo, HLA-C-restricted CMV-specific TCR beta clonotypes prevailed over the rest of the response.

One entry per CDR3 protein, called by TCRdb with MiXCR from the reads. The sample records 600,000 to 800,000 distinct CDR3 sequences, 24% being singletons. The material sequenced was CD8+ T cells from PBMCs. This clonotype was obtained from a human donor in good health (CMV status not recorded). Some clones in this sample may be carry-over from other donors' samples.

Here the CDR3 reads CSVARYSTDTQYF. In DNA, the CDR3 is TGCAGCGTCGCCAGATATAGCACAGATACGCAGTATTTT. The chain uses TRBV29-1 and TRBJ2-3, with unresolved D. The V and J ends lost 6 bases and 0 bases respectively, with 10 bases between them. Germline CDR1 reads SQVTM; CDR2 reads ANQGSEA. The CDR3 runs to 13 residues.